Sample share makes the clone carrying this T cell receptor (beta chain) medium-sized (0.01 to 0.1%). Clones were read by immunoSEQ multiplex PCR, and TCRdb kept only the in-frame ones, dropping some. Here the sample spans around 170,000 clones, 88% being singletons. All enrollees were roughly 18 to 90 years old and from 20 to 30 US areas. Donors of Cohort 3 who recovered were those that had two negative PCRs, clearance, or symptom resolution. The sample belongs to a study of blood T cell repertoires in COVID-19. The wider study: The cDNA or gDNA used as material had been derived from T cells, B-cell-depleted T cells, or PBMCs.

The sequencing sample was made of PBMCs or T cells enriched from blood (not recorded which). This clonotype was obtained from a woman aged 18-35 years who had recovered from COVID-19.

This CDR3 reads CASSPGTSVSGANVLTF. The CDR3 nucleotides are TGTGCCAGCAGCCCCGGGACTAGCGTTTCTGGGGCCAACGTCCTGACTTTC. The chain recombines TRBV28 with TRBJ2-6, with 10 bases that match TRBD2. CDR1 MDHEN and CDR2 SYDVKM come from the germline V gene. The CDR3 has 17 residues. V lost 6 bases to trimming and J lost 1 base; unmatched junction nucleotides: 6. The full variable domain, rest sourced from reference TRBV28 and TRBJ2-6, is DVKVTQSSRYLVKRTGEKVFLECVQDMDHENMFWYRQDPGLGLRLIYFSYDVKMKEKGDIPEGYSVSREKKERFSLILESASTNQTSMYLCASSPGTSVSGANVLTFGAGSRLTVL.